The 26 T cell receptor beta chains in this list originate from one sample, sequenced in a study of shared clonotypes between healthy human individuals. Sequencing used immunoSEQ multiplex PCR; TCRdb keeps in-frame clones, though not all of them. The sample shows 2 million to 2.5 million clones, 85% to 95% of them seen only once. Sequencing input: naive CD4+ T cells from PBMCs. Subset specified: CD45RA+ positively selected. These receptors originate from a young man in good health. Some clones in this sample may be carry-over from other donors' samples.

This rearrangement joins TRBV5-1 to TRBJ2-5; no clear D gene. Germline CDR1 is SGHRS and CDR2 is YFSETQ. The CDR3 has 14 amino acids. The V end lost 3 bases, the J end lost 5 bases, and 14 bases lay between the germline ends. CDR3 bases: TGCGCCAGCAGCTCGCTGGGTGTCGGGGAGACCCAGTACTTC. Its protein product is CASSSLGVGETQYF.

The gene calls are TRBV2 and TRBJ2-1, with D perhaps TRBD1 (5 bases). Germline V gene data show CDR1 as SNHLY and CDR2 as FYNNEI. V was clipped by 6 bases and J by 1 base, with 16 bases between them. CDR3 length: 16 residues. CDR3 DNA sequence: TGTGCCAGCAGAAATCCAGTAGGGGTTTCCTACAATGAGCAGTTCTTC. Its protein product is CASRNPVGVSYNEQFF.

This chain uses TRBV27 with TRBJ1-5; 7 bases match TRBD1. Germline values: CDR1 MNHEY, CDR2 SMNVEV (reference sequence). This CDR3 comprises 14 residues. J lost 4 bases, V lost 2 bases, and 2 bases had no gene match. CDR3 coding DNA: TGTGCCAGCAGTTTAGACAGGGCTAATCAGCCCCAGCATTTT. Residues: CASSLDRANQPQHF.

The rearrangement joins TRBV19 to TRBJ2-1; the match to TRBD2 covers 15 bases. The CDR3 has 17 amino acids. The germline V gene encodes CDR1 LNHDA and CDR2 SQIVND (reference sequence). V trimming: 6 bases; J trimming: 6 bases; junction bases outside the gene matches: 9. The CDR3, as DNA: TGTGCCAGTAGGGCAGGACTAGCGGGAGGGCCTTTCAATGAGCAGTTCTTC. Translation gives CASRAGLAGGPFNEQFF.

The chain joins TRBV27 to TRBJ1-1, with D perhaps matching TRBD1 (6 bases). Trimming stripped 3 bases from V and 4 bases from J, with 12 bases between. In germline, CDR1 is MNHEY, CDR2 SMNVEV (reference sequence). There are 14 residues in the CDR3. The DNA of the CDR3 is TGTGCCAGCAGTTTTAGGACAGCGGGCACTGAAGCTTTCTTT. Its translation is CASSFRTAGTEAFF.

Regarding this clone: The sample has other DNA sequences that encode this CDR3 too. V is TRBV18 and J is TRBJ2-7; TRBD1 matches 8 bases. CDR3 length: 14 residues. CDR1 is KGHSH, CDR2 LQKENI, per germline. The V and J ends lost 3 bases and 3 bases, in that order; junction bases with no gene match: 4. In DNA, the CDR3 is TGTGCCAGCTCACCTGGGACAGGCGGCTACGAGCAGTACTTC. The encoded protein is CASSPGTGGYEQYF.

The chain has TRBV5-1 and TRBJ2-4; a possible D gene is TRBD1 (5 bases). Germline V gives CDR1 SGHRS, CDR2 YFSETQ. This CDR3 spans 15 amino acids. The ends were cut back, 5 bases at V and 6 bases at J, with 18 bases in the middle. CDR3 residues: CASSSPDSSPNIQYF. The CDR3, as DNA: TGCGCCAGCAGTTCACCAGACAGTTCCCCAAACATTCAGTACTTC.

The chain uses TRBV10-3 and TRBJ1-2, with D tentatively TRBD1 (5 bases). Deletions cut 3 bases from V and 3 bases from J, with 17 bases between. This CDR3 has 16 residues. Germline CDR1 is ENHRY and CDR2 is SYGVKD. The DNA for the CDR3 is TGTGCCATCAGTGACCCCGGGCAGGGCGGGTACTATGGCTACACCTTC. Translation: CAISDPGQGGYYGYTF.

V and J are TRBV29-1 and TRBJ2-6; D gene uncertain. The CDR3 covers 13 residues. V was trimmed by 6 bases and J by 0 bases, leaving 6 bases between them. Germline V gene sequence: CDR1 SQVTM, CDR2 ANQGSEA. In DNA form, the CDR3 reads TGCAGCGTGGCGTTCTCTGGGGCCAACGTCCTGACTTTC. This gives the protein CSVAFSGANVLTF.

The rearrangement joins TRBV4-1 to TRBJ2-3; D uncertain. The CDR3 is 16 amino acids. Germline V CDR1 and CDR2: MGHRA, YSYEKL. Trimming shortened V by 3 bases and J by 1 base, and 14 bases separated the two germline ends. Here the CDR3 reads CASSQTARRGTDTQYF. In DNA form, the CDR3 reads TGCGCCAGCAGCCAGACGGCGCGTCGGGGCACAGATACGCAGTATTTT.

The gene calls are TRBV4-2 and TRBJ1-2; D gene uncertain. Deletions cut 0 bases from V and 0 bases from J, with 14 bases between. Per germline, CDR1 LGHNA and CDR2 YNFKEQ. The CDR3 is 17 amino acids. The CDR3 nucleotides are TGTGCCAGCAGCCAAGATTCGGTATTTGGAGCTAACTATGGCTACACCTTC. Translation: CASSQDSVFGANYGYTF.

This chain links TRBV5-1 with TRBJ2-5; 11 bases agree with TRBD1. V lost 4 bases to trimming and J lost 5 bases; unmatched junction nucleotides: 7. The CDR3 has 15 residues. Looked up from germline, CDR1 is SGHRS and CDR2 is YFSETQ. For the CDR3, the DNA is TGCGCCAGCAGCCCCGGGACAGGGGGGATGGAGACCCAGTACTTC. Its translation is CASSPGTGGMETQYF.

The chain joins TRBV4-2 to TRBJ1-1, with D uncertain. The CDR3 has 13 residues. CDR1 and CDR2 (germline): LGHNA, YNFKEQ. Trimming cost V 0 bases and J 0 bases, with 2 bases left between them. CDR3: CASSQDLNTEAFF. In DNA, the CDR3 is TGTGCCAGCAGCCAAGATCTGAACACTGAAGCTTTCTTT.

The rearrangement joins TRBV25-1 to TRBJ2-5, with 7 bases lining up with TRBD1. TRBJ2-7 matches the DNA end more closely, so the J call is doubtful. Germline V gene data show CDR1 as MGHDK and CDR2 as SYGVNS. This CDR3 is built from 14 residues. The CDR3 loop is CASSGSTGSYEQYF. The CDR3 nucleotides read TGTGCCAGCAGTGGCTCGACAGGGTCCTACGAGCAGTACTTC.

V usage is TRBV29-1 and J usage is TRBJ2-2, with D uncertain. The CDR3 totals 14 residues. Germline V lookup: CDR1 SQVTM, CDR2 ANQGSEA. Trimming removed 6 bases from V and 4 bases from J, with 15 bases in between. CDR3 amino acids: CSVKVRLGTGELFF. CDR3 DNA: TGCAGCGTCAAGGTCAGATTAGGCACCGGGGAGCTGTTTTTT.

Written as DNA, the CDR3 is TGTGCCAGCAGCCCGGACCTTACGCGGGCTGAAGCTTTCTTT. It encodes CASSPDLTRAEAFF. The V call is TRBV5-4, the J call TRBJ1-1; D is uncertain. CDR3 length equals 14 residues. The V gene lost 4 bases and the J gene lost 6 bases, with 16 bases spanning the gap. Germline V lookup: CDR1 SGHNT, CDR2 YYREEE (reference sequence).

This clone occurred once. The rearrangement uses TRBV5-4 and TRBJ2-5; 7 positions agree with TRBD2. The germline CDR1 and CDR2 sequences are SGHNT and YYREEE (reference sequence). Unmatched junction bases numbered 4, after V lost 1 base and J lost 4 bases. This CDR3 contains 14 residues. The CDR3 loop reads CASSLLTGGETQYF. DNA of the CDR3: TGTGCCAGCAGCTTGTTAACGGGAGGAGAGACCCAGTACTTC.

Here the CDR3 DNA reads TGTGCCAGCAGCTTATTGGGGACTAGTAACGCAGATACGCAGTATTTT. Its protein is CASSLLGTSNADTQYF. This chain connects TRBV7-3 to TRBJ2-3; TRBD2 agrees at 8 bases. V was pared by 2 bases and J by 4 bases, with 8 bases of the junction left unmatched. Germline values: CDR1 SGHTA, CDR2 FQGTGA. The CDR3 spans 16 residues.

Details on this clone: The sample contains more than one DNA sequence encoding this CDR3. The gene calls are TRBV15 and TRBJ2-1; tentatively, D is TRBD2 (5 bases). The ends were cut back, 0 bases at V and 7 bases at J, with 7 bases in the middle. Looked up from germline, CDR1 is LNHNV and CDR2 is YYDKDF (reference sequence). There are 13 residues in the CDR3. The CDR3 sequence: CATSRDRRNEQFF. For the CDR3, the DNA is TGTGCCACCAGCAGAGACAGGAGGAATGAGCAGTTCTTC.

The V and J genes are TRBV7-6 and TRBJ2-3; unclear D gene. From germline, CDR1 is SGHVS and CDR2 FNYEAQ. V shed 3 bases and J shed 0 bases, with 10 bases lying between them. This CDR3 is 15 amino acids long. The CDR3 protein is CASSLNAGSTDTQYF. Here the CDR3 DNA reads TGTGCCAGCAGCTTGAACGCTGGGAGCACAGATACGCAGTATTTT.

The rearrangement uses TRBV10-2 and TRBJ2-5; TRBD2 matches at 8 bases. Trimming took 6 bases from V and 4 from J; bases not matched to a gene: 10. CDR1 and CDR2 from the germline V gene are WSHSY and SAAADI. The length of the CDR3 is 15 residues. The CDR3 sequence: CASSPRREEGETQYF. The CDR3 DNA follows: TGCGCCAGCAGCCCCCGGCGGGAGGAGGGAGAGACCCAGTACTTC.

The V call is TRBV15, the J call TRBJ2-3, with unresolved D. V was clipped by 1 base and J by 0 bases, with 8 bases between them. Germline CDR1 LNHNV, CDR2 YYDKDF (reference sequence). The CDR3 runs to 15 residues. Written as DNA, the CDR3 is TGTGCCACCAGCAGAGCCAGGTCTAGCACAGATACGCAGTATTTT. Amino acids: CATSRARSSTDTQYF.

Concerning this clone: Other DNA sequences within the sample encode an identical CDR3. The J gene is TRBJ2-7, the V gene TRBV2, with TRBD1 matching 7 bases. Germline CDR1 is SNHLY and CDR2 is FYNNEI. The CDR3 sequence is 14 residues long. J gave up 2 bases and V 6 bases, and 7 bases lay outside the gene matches. DNA of the CDR3: TGTGCCAGCAGCAGGGACAGAGGAACCTACGAGCAGTACTTC. Its translation: CASSRDRGTYEQYF.

V and J are TRBV5-6 and TRBJ2-3; weak D call: TRBD2 (5 bases). CDR1 and CDR2 from the germline V gene are SGHDT and YYEEEE. This CDR3 is 14 amino acids long. V lost 0 bases and J 3 bases, leaving 8 bases between the germline ends. The CDR3 sequence is CASSLAPGTDTQYF. The CDR3 DNA is TGTGCCAGCAGCTTGGCCCCGGGGACAGATACGCAGTATTTT.

The chain combines TRBV4-2 with TRBJ2-3; TRBD2 aligns across 13 bases. Germline V gene sequence: CDR1 LGHNA, CDR2 YNFKEQ. J lost 2 bases, V lost 4 bases, and 3 bases had no gene match. This CDR3 comprises 16 residues. CDR3 sequence: CASSLGLAGFTDTQYF. The CDR3 bases are TGTGCCAGCAGCCTGGGACTAGCGGGGTTCACAGATACGCAGTATTTT.

To note about this clone: Other DNA sequences in the sample encode the same CDR3. The CDR3 protein is CASSPPGLAGGTDTQYF. The CDR3 DNA reads as TGTGCCAGCTCACCGCCTGGACTAGCGGGAGGCACAGATACGCAGTATTTT. V is TRBV18 and J is TRBJ2-3; TRBD2 agrees at 13 bases. The V segment lost 3 bases and the J segment 1 base; nucleotides outside the gene matches: 4. This CDR3 comprises 17 residues. Germline values: CDR1 KGHSH, CDR2 LQKENI.